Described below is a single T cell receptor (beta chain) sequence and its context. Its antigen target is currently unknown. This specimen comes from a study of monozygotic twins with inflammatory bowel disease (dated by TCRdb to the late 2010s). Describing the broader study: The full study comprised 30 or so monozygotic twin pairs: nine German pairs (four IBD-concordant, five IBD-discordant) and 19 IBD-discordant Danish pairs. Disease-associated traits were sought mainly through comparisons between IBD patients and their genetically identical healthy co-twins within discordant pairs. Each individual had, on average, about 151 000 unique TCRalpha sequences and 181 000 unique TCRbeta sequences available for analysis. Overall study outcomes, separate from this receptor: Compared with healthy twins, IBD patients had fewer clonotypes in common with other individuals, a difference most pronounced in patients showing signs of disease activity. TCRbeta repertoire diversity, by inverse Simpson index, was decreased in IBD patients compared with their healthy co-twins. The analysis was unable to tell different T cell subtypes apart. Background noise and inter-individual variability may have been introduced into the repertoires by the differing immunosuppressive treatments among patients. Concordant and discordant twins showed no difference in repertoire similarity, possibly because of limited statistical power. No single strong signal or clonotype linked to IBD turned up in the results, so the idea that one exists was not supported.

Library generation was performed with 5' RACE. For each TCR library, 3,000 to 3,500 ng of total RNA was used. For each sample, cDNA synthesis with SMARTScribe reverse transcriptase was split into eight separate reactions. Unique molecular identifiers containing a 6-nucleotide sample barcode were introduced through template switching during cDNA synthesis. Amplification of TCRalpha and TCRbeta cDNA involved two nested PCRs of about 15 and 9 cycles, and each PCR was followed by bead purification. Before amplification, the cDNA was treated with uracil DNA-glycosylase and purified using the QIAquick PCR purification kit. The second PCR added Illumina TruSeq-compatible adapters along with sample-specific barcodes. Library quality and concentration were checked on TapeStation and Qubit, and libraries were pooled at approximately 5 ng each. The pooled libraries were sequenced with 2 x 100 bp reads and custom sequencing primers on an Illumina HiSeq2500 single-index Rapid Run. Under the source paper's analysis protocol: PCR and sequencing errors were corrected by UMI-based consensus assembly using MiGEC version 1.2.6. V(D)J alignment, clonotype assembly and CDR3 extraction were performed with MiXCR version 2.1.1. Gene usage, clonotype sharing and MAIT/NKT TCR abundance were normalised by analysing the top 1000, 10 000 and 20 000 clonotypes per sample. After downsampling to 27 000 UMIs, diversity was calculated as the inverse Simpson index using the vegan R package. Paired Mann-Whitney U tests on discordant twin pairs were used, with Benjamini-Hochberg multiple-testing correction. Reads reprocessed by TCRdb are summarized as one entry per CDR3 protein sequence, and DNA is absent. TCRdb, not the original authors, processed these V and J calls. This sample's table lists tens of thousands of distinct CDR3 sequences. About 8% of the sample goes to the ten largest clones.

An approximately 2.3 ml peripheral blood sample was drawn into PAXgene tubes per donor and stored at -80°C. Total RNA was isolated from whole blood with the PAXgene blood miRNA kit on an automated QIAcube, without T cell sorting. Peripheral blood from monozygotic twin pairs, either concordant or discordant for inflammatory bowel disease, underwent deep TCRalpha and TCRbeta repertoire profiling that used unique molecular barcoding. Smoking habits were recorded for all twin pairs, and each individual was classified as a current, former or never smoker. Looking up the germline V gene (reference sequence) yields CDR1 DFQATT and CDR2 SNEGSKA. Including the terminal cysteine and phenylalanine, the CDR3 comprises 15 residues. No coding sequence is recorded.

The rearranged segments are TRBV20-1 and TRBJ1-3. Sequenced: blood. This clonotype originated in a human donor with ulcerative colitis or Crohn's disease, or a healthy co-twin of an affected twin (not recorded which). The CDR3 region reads CSARVSISSGNTIYF.